This T cell receptor (beta chain) was identified during a study of CD8 T cells in Susac syndrome. In blood CD8+ and CD4+ T cells, TCR beta underwent sequencing. With random hexamers, reverse transcription was performed on about 0.45 to 1 ug of RNA. TCRdb redid the calling of the immunoSEQ multiplex PCR reads with MiXCR, one entry per CDR3 protein. The repertoire consists of about 120,000 distinct CDR3 sequences, with 94% occurring once and the leading ten covering roughly 0.098%. The sequence derives from a human donor in good health. Sequenced: CD4+ T cells from PBMCs.

The CDR3 loop reads CASSPGTSAKQYF. The CDR3 DNA sequence: TGTGCCAGCAGCCCGGGGACTAGCGCAAAGCAGTACTTC. The chain combines TRBV7-9 with TRBJ2-7; 10 nucleotides agree with TRBD2. The CDR3 length is 13 residues. The germline gives CDR1 SEHNR, CDR2 FQNEAQ (reference sequence). V shed 5 bases, J shed 8 bases, and the junction held 6 bases outside the gene matches.